A selection of T cell receptor beta chains follows, all from one sample in a study of OX40 agonist ivuxolimab in advanced cancers. TCRdb keeps only in-frame clones here, not all; method: immunoSEQ multiplex PCR. The data contain some 79,000 clones, more than 85% of them singletons. Sequences were derived from CD4+ or CD8+ T cells sorted from blood, sampled in a trial of the OX40 agonist ivuxolimab. The receptors were sampled from an adult with an advanced solid tumor such as melanoma, head and neck, liver or kidney cancer. Each CDR3 is given with its conserved first and last residue. Each record gives: V gene, D gene, CDR3 protein. The D gene is left open where the match is weak.

v_gene: TRBV27; d_gene: TRBD1; CDR3aa: CASSLIGTGVPDTQYF
v_gene: TRBV30; d_gene: NA; CDR3aa: CAWSVLDTQYF
v_gene: TRBV5-5; d_gene: NA; CDR3aa: CASSLNSDSYEQYF
v_gene: TRBV5-6; d_gene: NA; CDR3aa: CASSSQGNNEKLFF
v_gene: TRBV6-5; d_gene: NA; CDR3aa: CASSRQGLSTDTQYF
v_gene: TRBV6-6; d_gene: TRBD2; CDR3aa: CASSSGGEETQYF
v_gene: TRBV5-6; d_gene: TRBD2; CDR3aa: CASSWTSGRWETQYF
v_gene: TRBV7-2; d_gene: NA; CDR3aa: CASSLAVLAKNIQYF
v_gene: TRBV7-2; d_gene: TRBD1; CDR3aa: CASSSRPGTGPRTDTQYF
v_gene: TRBV7-2; d_gene: NA; CDR3aa: CASTDSYEQYF
v_gene: TRBV5-8; d_gene: NA; CDR3aa: CASSLTAGANVLTF
v_gene: TRBV10-3; d_gene: TRBD1; CDR3aa: CAISGTGSYEQYF
v_gene: TRBV12-5; d_gene: TRBD2; CDR3aa: CASGPPSGIPYNEQFF
v_gene: TRBV7-2; d_gene: TRBD2; CDR3aa: CASSSSGSGRPVDF
v_gene: TRBV19; d_gene: NA; CDR3aa: CASTPGGPNPQSSGNTIYF
v_gene: TRBV5-1; d_gene: NA; CDR3aa: CASSLLQDLNTEAFF
v_gene: TRBV2; d_gene: NA; CDR3aa: CASSESRLAEYYGYTF
v_gene: TRBV4-3; d_gene: NA; CDR3aa: CASSQVFDRPYEQYF
v_gene: TRBV13; d_gene: TRBD2; CDR3aa: CASSTAGSYNEQFF
v_gene: TRBV6-1; d_gene: NA; CDR3aa: CASRSSGSSTEAFF
v_gene: TRBV19; d_gene: NA; CDR3aa: CASSLRGPDTGELFF
v_gene: TRBV19; d_gene: NA; CDR3aa: CASMGEVARPSNTGELFF
v_gene: TRBV27; d_gene: NA; CDR3aa: CASSLKAVSYEQYF
v_gene: TRBV27; d_gene: TRBD1; CDR3aa: CASAPKGTGSYSNQPQHF
v_gene: TRBV7-9; d_gene: NA; CDR3aa: CASRPTYNEGPDTQYF
v_gene: TRBV28; d_gene: NA; CDR3aa: CASSLWGGRVDTEAFF
v_gene: TRBV6-6; d_gene: NA; CDR3aa: CASSYGRFSSTDTQYF
v_gene: TRBV5-4; d_gene: NA; CDR3aa: CASSLGLDLQETQYF
v_gene: TRBV29-1; d_gene: TRBD1; CDR3aa: CSVEDITRDRITYEQYF
v_gene: TRBV18; d_gene: TRBD2; CDR3aa: CASSIGVAGTDTQYF
v_gene: TRBV5-4; d_gene: NA; CDR3aa: CAVGGNEQFF
v_gene: TRBV10-2; d_gene: TRBD2; CDR3aa: CASSGSVLAGAMLETQYF
v_gene: TRBV11-2; d_gene: NA; CDR3aa: CASSLAWQNNEQFF
v_gene: TRBV2; d_gene: NA; CDR3aa: CAIKGKVGSYEQYF
v_gene: TRBV19; d_gene: NA; CDR3aa: CASSFDRQETQYF
v_gene: TRBV12-2; d_gene: NA; CDR3aa: CASRSPRGPSYEQYF
v_gene: TRBV7-9; d_gene: NA; CDR3aa: CASSLVSLLPDRRNTEAFF
v_gene: TRBV11-3; d_gene: TRBD1; CDR3aa: CASSLGQGAPNTEAFF
v_gene: TRBV30; d_gene: TRBD1; CDR3aa: CAWSRTGVQPQHF
v_gene: TRBV2; d_gene: NA; CDR3aa: CASHLANTEAFF
v_gene: TRBV6-5; d_gene: TRBD1; CDR3aa: CASSYSAGGHTEAFF
v_gene: TRBV9; d_gene: NA; CDR3aa: CASSGRDSVGNIQYF
v_gene: TRBV2; d_gene: NA; CDR3aa: CASSGQTGFAEAFF
v_gene: TRBV19; d_gene: TRBD1; CDR3aa: CASTSLWTGDDYGYTF
v_gene: TRBV12-5; d_gene: TRBD2; CDR3aa: CASQSPGLADTGELFF
v_gene: TRBV18; d_gene: NA; CDR3aa: CASSPPTLAGYEQYF
v_gene: TRBV28; d_gene: NA; CDR3aa: CASSSPQPNYGYTF
v_gene: TRBV9; d_gene: TRBD2; CDR3aa: CASSVAWREAAWAQYF
v_gene: TRBV2; d_gene: TRBD2; CDR3aa: CASSAGGSYNEQFF
v_gene: TRBV6-1; d_gene: TRBD1; CDR3aa: CASSKTGALNAEAFF
v_gene: TRBV5-4; d_gene: NA; CDR3aa: CASSLELWAEQETQYF
v_gene: TRBV4-1; d_gene: TRBD2; CDR3aa: CASSRVSSGRFYEQFF
v_gene: TRBV27; d_gene: TRBD1; CDR3aa: CASSLSAGQGTLPLHF
v_gene: TRBV30; d_gene: NA; CDR3aa: CAWSVRYEQYF